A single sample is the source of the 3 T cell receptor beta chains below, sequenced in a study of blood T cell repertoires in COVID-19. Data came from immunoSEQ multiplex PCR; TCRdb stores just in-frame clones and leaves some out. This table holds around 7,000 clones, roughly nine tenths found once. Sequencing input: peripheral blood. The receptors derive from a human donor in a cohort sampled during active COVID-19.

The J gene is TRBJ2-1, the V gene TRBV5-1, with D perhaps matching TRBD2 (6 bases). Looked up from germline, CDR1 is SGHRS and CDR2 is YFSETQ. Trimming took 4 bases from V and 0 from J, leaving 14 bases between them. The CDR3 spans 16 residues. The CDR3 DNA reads TGCGCCAGCAGCAACAATCCTAGCGACTCCTACAATGAGCAGTTCTTC. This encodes CASSNNPSDSYNEQFF.

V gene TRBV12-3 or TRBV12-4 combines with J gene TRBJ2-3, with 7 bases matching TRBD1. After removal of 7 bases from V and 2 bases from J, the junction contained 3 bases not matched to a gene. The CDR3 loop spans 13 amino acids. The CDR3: CASTGQATDTQYF. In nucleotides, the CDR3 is TGTGCCAGCACCGGACAGGCCACAGATACGCAGTATTTT.

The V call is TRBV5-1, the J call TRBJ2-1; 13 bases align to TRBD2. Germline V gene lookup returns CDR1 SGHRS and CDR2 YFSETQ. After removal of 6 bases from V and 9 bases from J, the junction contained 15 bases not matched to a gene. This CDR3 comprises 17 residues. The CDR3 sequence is CASNPRTSGSLAGEQFF. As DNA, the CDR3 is TGCGCCAGCAACCCCCGGACTAGCGGGAGTTTAGCGGGTGAGCAGTTCTTC.